Below, 28 T cell receptor beta chains from the same sample are listed, as sequenced in a study of cytomegalovirus exposure and HLA in healthy donors (dated by TCRdb to the late 2010s). The library was made by the immunoSEQ multiplex PCR assay. What TCRdb holds here is the immuneACCESS table cut down to in-frame rearrangements. Part of the clones is not present; checked against another copy, under half of the missing clones reflect an unresolved V gene, and the others are unexplained. This sample gives about 260,000 clones in total; 90% of them show up just once. Together, the top ten hold 3.1% of the sample. Sequencing used PBMCs. The receptors originated from a woman aged 30 to 39 in good health and CMV-seronegative.

The chain joins TRBV28 to TRBJ1-5, with 7 bases lining up with TRBD1. Germline trimming cut 6 bases from V and 4 bases from J; bases unmatched to any gene: 12. The CDR3 is 16 amino acids. Germline V gene lookup returns CDR1 MDHEN and CDR2 SYDVKM. CDR3 coding DNA: TGTGCCAGCAGCCGAAACAGGGGAGCGTCAAATCAGCCCCAGCATTTT. Translating gives CASSRNRGASNQPQHF.

This chain connects TRBV11-3 to TRBJ2-4; 11 positions agree with TRBD1. V gave up 1 base and J gave up 7 bases; unmatched junction bases: 9. This CDR3 comprises 17 residues. CDR1 SGHNT and CDR2 YENEEA come from the germline V gene. CDR3 in amino acids: CASSLGGGGDRGNIQYF. The DNA for the CDR3 is TGTGCCAGCAGCTTAGGCGGTGGTGGGGACAGGGGGAACATTCAGTACTTC.

The rearrangement uses TRBV27 and TRBJ2-2; 16 bases agree with TRBD2. CDR1 is MNHEY and CDR2 is SMNVEV in the germline V gene (reference sequence). This CDR3 region has 16 residues. V lost 4 bases to trimming and J lost 6 bases; unmatched junction nucleotides: 2. CDR3 sequence: CASSWGLAGGPGELFF. CDR3 sequence (DNA): TGTGCCAGCAGTTGGGGACTAGCGGGAGGGCCCGGGGAGCTGTTTTTT.

The chain is built from TRBV7-6 and TRBJ2-2, with TRBD2 identical over 7 bases. V shed 1 base and J 1 base; nucleotides not matched to a gene: 3. CDR3 length equals 16 residues. From germline, CDR1 is SGHVS and CDR2 FNYEAQ. The CDR3 coding sequence is TGTGCCAGCAGCTTAGTGGGACTAAAGAACACCGGGGAGCTGTTTTTT. It yields the protein CASSLVGLKNTGELFF.

The chain carries TRBV28 and TRBJ2-7, with D uncertain. V dropped 8 bases and J dropped 5 bases, with 13 bases sitting between them. The CDR3 contains 12 residues. The germline V gene encodes CDR1 MDHEN and CDR2 SYDVKM. CDR3 coding DNA: TGTGCCAGCGCCTCCAGACAAAACGAGCAGTACTTC. Protein sequence: CASASRQNEQYF.

This clone was counted only a few times. The chain has TRBV19 and TRBJ2-7; 8 positions agree with TRBD1. The CDR3 extends over 13 amino acids. Germline trimming cut 5 bases from V and 5 bases from J; bases unmatched to any gene: 5. Germline CDR1 and CDR2: LNHDA and SQIVND (reference sequence). In nucleotides, the CDR3 is TGTGCCAGTAGTTTCAGACAGGGGAACGAGCAGTACTTC. This sequence encodes CASSFRQGNEQYF. The full variable domain, completed using reference TRBV19 and TRBJ2-7, is DGGITQSPKYLFRKEGQNVTLSCEQNLNHDAMYWYRQDPGQGLRLIYYSQIVNDFQKGDIAEGYSVSREKKESFPLTVTSAQKNPTAFYLCASSFRQGNEQYFGPGTRLTVT.

The J gene is TRBJ2-2, the V gene TRBV7-6; tentatively, D is TRBD1 or TRBD2 (5 bases each). Between the trimmed V and J ends, which lost 8 bases and 4 bases, there was a span of 8 bases. In germline, CDR1 is SGHVS, CDR2 FNYEAQ. The CDR3 sequence is 12 residues long. The CDR3 reads CASEGSTGELFF. CDR3 sequence (DNA): TGTGCCAGCGAGGGGAGCACCGGGGAGCTGTTTTTT.

V gene TRBV6-1 combines with J gene TRBJ2-7; 9 nucleotides match TRBD1. The J segment lost 0 bases and the V segment lost 3 bases, leaving 0 bases of the junction unmatched. The CDR3 loop spans 14 amino acids. Per the germline V gene, CDR1 is MNHNS and CDR2 is SASEGT. The CDR3 sequence: CASSETGGSYEQYF. The CDR3, as DNA: TGTGCCAGCAGTGAGACAGGGGGCTCCTACGAGCAGTACTTC.

V usage is TRBV2 and J usage is TRBJ2-7; tentative D call: TRBD2 (5 bases). V was clipped by 6 bases and J by 2 bases, with 17 bases between them. CDR1 is SNHLY, CDR2 FYNNEI, per germline. The CDR3 runs to 15 residues. As DNA, the CDR3 is TGTGCCAGCAGACCCGGCTCCCCGGGAACCTACGAGCAGTACTTC. This encodes CASRPGSPGTYEQYF.

V and J are TRBV7-6 and TRBJ1-2; D is unclear. There are 20 residues in the CDR3. V lost 4 bases and J lost 2, with 29 bases in between. Looked up from germline, CDR1 is SGHVS and CDR2 is FNYEAQ. CDR3 in DNA: TGTGCCAGCAGCTCTTATAGGAGAGGTGGTTTACAACTATCAAACTATGGCTACACCTTC. Amino acid sequence: CASSSYRRGGLQLSNYGYTF.

The V gene is TRBV4-1, the J gene TRBJ1-1; D uncertain. There are 12 residues in the CDR3. Trimming took off 3 bases at V and 9 bases at J, with 11 bases between the two ends. Germline lookup yields CDR1 MGHRA and CDR2 YSYEKL. This CDR3 reads CASSQLGFQAFF. CDR3 bases: TGCGCCAGCAGCCAGTTAGGTTTTCAAGCTTTCTTT.

This chain joins TRBV6-1 and TRBJ2-7, with TRBD1 matching 11 bases. CDR1 and CDR2 from the germline V gene are MNHNS and SASEGT. The junction had 4 bases not matched to a gene; V was cut back by 6 bases and J by 6 bases. This CDR3 comprises 13 residues. The CDR3 reads CASRGTGGSEQYF. In DNA, the CDR3 is TGTGCCAGCAGAGGGACAGGGGGAAGCGAGCAGTACTTC.

V is TRBV19 and J is TRBJ2-5; 8 bases fit TRBD2. Germline assignment: CDR1 LNHDA and CDR2 SQIVND (reference sequence). This CDR3 contains 15 residues. V trimming: 5 bases; J trimming: 4 bases; junction bases outside the gene matches: 9. The CDR3 sequence is CASSPGLVGRETQYF. The CDR3 nucleotides read TGTGCCAGTAGTCCGGGACTAGTGGGGAGAGAGACCCAGTACTTC. Full variable domain (missing parts from reference TRBV19 and TRBJ2-5): DGGITQSPKYLFRKEGQNVTLSCEQNLNHDAMYWYRQDPGQGLRLIYYSQIVNDFQKGDIAEGYSVSREKKESFPLTVTSAQKNPTAFYLCASSPGLVGRETQYFGPGTRLLVL.

V gene TRBV5-4 combines with J gene TRBJ2-5, with D perhaps TRBD1 (6 bases). With 2 bases removed from V and 2 bases from J, the gap between germline ends came to 10 bases. The CDR3 runs 14 residues. Germline-derived CDR1 and CDR2 are SGHNT and YYREEE (reference sequence). In nucleotides, the CDR3 is TGTGCCAGCAGCTTTCCCGACAGGCAAGAGACCCAGTACTTC. As protein: CASSFPDRQETQYF.

The chain carries TRBV28 and TRBJ1-1; no definite D call. This CDR3 comprises 14 residues. Deletions cut 4 bases from V and 2 bases from J, with 11 bases between. Germline V gene sequence: CDR1 MDHEN, CDR2 SYDVKM. DNA for the CDR3: TGTGCCAGCAGTTCGGGAGTGGTAAACACTGAAGCTTTCTTT. Its protein is CASSSGVVNTEAFF.

The rearrangement joins TRBV5-8 to TRBJ2-7, with 8 bases that match TRBD1. This CDR3 has 14 residues. After removal of 4 bases from V and 2 bases from J, the junction contained 5 bases not matched to a gene. Germline loops: CDR1 SGHTS, CDR2 YDEGEE. The DNA for the CDR3 is TGTGCCAGCAGCCTGACAGGGGACACCTACGAGCAGTACTTC. This gives the protein CASSLTGDTYEQYF.

V is TRBV28 and J is TRBJ1-1; a possible D gene is TRBD1 (6 bases). CDR1 and CDR2 (germline): MDHEN, SYDVKM. CDR3 length: 14 residues. V lost 6 bases and J 1 base, leaving 12 bases between the germline ends. The CDR3 DNA reads as TGTGCCAGCAGGATCGGGACACGGAACACTGAAGCTTTCTTT. Amino acids: CASRIGTRNTEAFF.

The genes are TRBV27 and TRBJ1-1; possible D gene TRBD1, 5 bases. CDR1 MNHEY and CDR2 SMNVEV come from the germline V gene (reference sequence). There are 13 residues in the CDR3. V was pared by 3 bases and J by 5 bases, with 10 bases between. CDR3 DNA sequence: TGTGCCAGCAGTTTTCGGGGGAATACTGAAGCTTTCTTT. Its translation is CASSFRGNTEAFF.

The CDR3: CASSPTSVAEQYF. The CDR3 DNA reads as TGTGCCAGCAGCCCAACCTCGGTTGCCGAGCAGTACTTC. The rearrangement uses TRBV11-3 and TRBJ2-7; D is unresolved. CDR1 and CDR2 from the germline V gene are SGHNT and YENEEA. With 5 bases removed from V and 6 bases from J, the gap between germline ends came to 14 bases. CDR3 length: 13 residues.

This rearrangement joins TRBV5-1 to TRBJ1-4; TRBD1 agrees at 9 bases. Trimming at V came to 4 bases and at J to 6 bases, leaving 7 bases not matched to a gene. The CDR3 length is 15 residues. Germline V gives CDR1 SGHRS, CDR2 YFSETQ. The CDR3 region has the DNA TGCGCCAGCAGCCCGGGGGACAGGGCAGATGAAAAACTGTTTTTT. Translating it yields CASSPGDRADEKLFF.

This CDR3 is CASSLGYTNTEAFF. The CDR3 nucleotides are TGTGCCAGCAGTTTAGGGTATACGAACACTGAAGCTTTCTTT. V is TRBV28 and J is TRBJ1-1; D unclear. Germline CDR1 reads MDHEN; CDR2 reads SYDVKM. The CDR3 contains 14 residues. Trimming pared 2 bases from V and 1 base from J, leaving 8 bases between.

The chain has TRBV28 and TRBJ1-4, with no clear D. Per germline, CDR1 MDHEN and CDR2 SYDVKM. V lost 3 bases, J lost 7 bases, and 12 bases lay in between. This CDR3 contains 14 residues. The CDR3 nucleotides read TGTGCCAGCAGTTTGAAGGGTTTAAGTGAAAAACTGTTTTTT. As protein: CASSLKGLSEKLFF.

The CDR3 nucleotides are TGCGCCAGCAGCCCTCTTGACAGGCGTGACGAGGAGCTGTTTTTT. Translation gives CASSPLDRRDEELFF. This rearrangement joins TRBV5-1 to TRBJ2-2, with a tentative D call TRBD1 (6 bases). CDR3 size: 15 residues. V was shortened by 4 bases and J by 10 bases, with 20 bases between the two germline ends. CDR1 and CDR2 from the germline V gene are SGHRS and YFSETQ.

The genes are TRBV28 and TRBJ2-1, with TRBD2 as a possible D gene (6 bases). There are 14 residues in the CDR3. Trimming shortened V by 8 bases and J by 4 bases, and 15 bases separated the two germline ends. Germline V CDR1 and CDR2: MDHEN, SYDVKM. The CDR3 sequence is CASYPGENYNEQFF. The CDR3 DNA is TGTGCCAGCTATCCGGGAGAGAATTACAATGAGCAGTTCTTC.

V and J are TRBV6-5 and TRBJ1-1, with a weak D call TRBD1 (6 bases). The CDR3 is made up of 15 amino acids. CDR1 is MNHEY, CDR2 SVGAGI, per germline. Trimming left V 0 bases short and J 4 bases short, with 12 bases between. CDR3 residues: CASSYSGGMGTEAFF. As DNA, the CDR3 is TGTGCCAGCAGTTACTCAGGGGGGATGGGCACTGAAGCTTTCTTT.

This chain connects TRBV29-1 to TRBJ1-2; maybe TRBD1 (5 bases). V dropped 6 bases and J dropped 4 bases, with 9 bases sitting between them. Germline-derived CDR1 and CDR2 are SQVTM and ANQGSEA. This CDR3 contains 11 residues. CDR3 sequence reads: CSVVGTYGYTF. The CDR3 nucleotides are TGCAGCGTCGTAGGGACCTATGGCTACACCTTC.

The chain couples TRBV27 to TRBJ2-7; D is ambiguous. Trimming cost V 3 bases and J 5 bases, with 14 bases left between them. The CDR3 is 14 amino acids. Germline CDR1 and CDR2: MNHEY and SMNVEV (reference sequence). Written as DNA, the CDR3 is TGTGCCAGCAGTTTGTCTCTCCCCTCGGACGAGCAGTACTTC. This translates into CASSLSLPSDEQYF.

J is TRBJ2-7 and V is TRBV2; 7 nucleotides agree with TRBD1. The V gene end was trimmed by 3 bases and the J gene end by 3 bases; junction bases not matched to a gene: 2. This CDR3 comprises 13 residues. The germline V gene encodes CDR1 SNHLY and CDR2 FYNNEI. In nucleotides, the CDR3 is TGTGCCAGCAGTGAGACAGGGATCTACGAGCAGTACTTC. It encodes CASSETGIYEQYF. Together with reference TRBV2 and TRBJ2-7, the CDR3 gives the full variable domain: EPEVTQTPSHQVTQMGQEVILRCVPISNHLYFYWYRQILGQKVEFLVSFYNNEISEKSEIFDDQFSVERPDGSNFTLKIRSTKLEDSAMYFCASSETGIYEQYFGPGTRLTVT.